This T cell receptor beta chain is drawn from a study of T cell changes during pregnancy in multiple sclerosis. The repertoire was sequenced with immunoSEQ multiplex PCR; TCRdb's copy has only in-frame clones and lacks some. The sample contains around 72,000 clones, over 80% of which appear only once. The germline gives CDR1 SQVTM, CDR2 ANQGSEA. This CDR3 comprises 15 residues. J gave up 0 bases and V 4 bases, and 7 bases lay outside the gene matches. The V call is TRBV29-1, the J call TRBJ2-3, with 7 bases matching TRBD1. This clonotype was obtained from a female donor with multiple sclerosis, enrolled in a pregnancy study. Sample: CD4+ T cells from peripheral blood mononuclear cells, taken before pregnancy. CDR3 bases: TGCAGCGTTGTGGGTGACAGGGAAAGCACAGATACGCAGTATTTT. Translating gives CSVVGDRESTDTQYF.